This TCR beta chain was captured in a study of technical replicates of blood from several donors. V gave up 4 bases and J gave up 10 bases, with 14 bases separating them. The germline gives CDR1 SNHLY, CDR2 FYNNEI. The CDR3 is 13 residues long. TCRdb keeps only in-frame clones here, not all; method: immunoSEQ multiplex PCR. The table records about 75,000 clones, 90% to 95% of them present only once. The TCR originated in a human donor in good health. Some clones in this sample may be carry-over from other donors' samples. Sequencing was done on a sample of T cells isolated from PBMCs. This chain connects TRBV2 to TRBJ2-1, with D hard to call. CDR3 residues: CASSGVGAKEQFF. CDR3 sequence (DNA): TGTGCCAGCAGTGGTGTAGGAGCGAAAGAGCAGTTCTTC.